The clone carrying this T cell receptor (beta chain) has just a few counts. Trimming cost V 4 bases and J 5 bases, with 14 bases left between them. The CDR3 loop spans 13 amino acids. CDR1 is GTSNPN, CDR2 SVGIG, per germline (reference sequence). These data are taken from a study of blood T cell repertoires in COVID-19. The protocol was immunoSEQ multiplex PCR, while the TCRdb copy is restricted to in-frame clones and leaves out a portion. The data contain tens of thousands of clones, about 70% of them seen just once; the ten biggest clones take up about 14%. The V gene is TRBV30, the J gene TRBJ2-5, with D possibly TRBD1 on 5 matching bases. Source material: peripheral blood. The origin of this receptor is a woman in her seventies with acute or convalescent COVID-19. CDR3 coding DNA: TGTGCCTGGACGGTAGGGGTGCCGGAGACCCAGTACTTC. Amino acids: CAWTVGVPETQYF. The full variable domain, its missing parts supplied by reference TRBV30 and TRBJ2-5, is SQTIHQWPATLVQPVGSPLSLECTVEGTSNPNLYWYRQAAGRGLQLLFYSVGIGQISSEVPQNLSASRPQDRQFILSSKKLLLSDSGFYLCAWTVGVPETQYFGPGTRLLVL.